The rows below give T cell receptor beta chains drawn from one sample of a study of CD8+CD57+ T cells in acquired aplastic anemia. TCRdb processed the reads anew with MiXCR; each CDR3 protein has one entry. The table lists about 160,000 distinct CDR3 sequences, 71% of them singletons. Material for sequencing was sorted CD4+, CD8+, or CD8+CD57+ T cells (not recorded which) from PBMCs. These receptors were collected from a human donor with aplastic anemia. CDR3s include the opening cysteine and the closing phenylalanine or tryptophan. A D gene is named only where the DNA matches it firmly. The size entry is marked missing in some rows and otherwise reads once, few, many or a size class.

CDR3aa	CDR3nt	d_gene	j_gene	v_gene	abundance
CASSVGTLEAFF	TGTGCCAGCAGTGTGGGGACACTCGAAGCTTTCTTT	-	TRBJ1-1	TRBV2	many
CSPGQGATNEKLFF	TGCAGTCCGGGACAGGGGGCTACTAATGAAAAACTGTTTTTT	TRBD1	TRBJ1-4	TRBV20-1	-
CATSPSGTQHTDTQYF	TGTGCCACCTCCCCTTCCGGGACACAACACACAGATACGCAGTATTTT	-	TRBJ2-3	TRBV24-1	-
CASSVGGGYGYTF	TGTGCCAGCAGCGTAGGCGGGGGATATGGCTACACCTTC	-	TRBJ1-2	TRBV9	-
CASSARGRENTEAFF	TGTGCCAGCAGCGCCCGGGGGCGCGAGAACACTGAAGCTTTCTTT	-	TRBJ1-1	TRBV7-2	few
CASQGQGEGYTF	TGCGCCAGCCAGGGGCAGGGAGAGGGCTACACCTTC	-	TRBJ1-2	TRBV5-1	few
CASTQRWQVREKLFF	TGTGCCAGTACCCAAAGGTGGCAGGTTCGAGAAAAACTGTTTTTT	-	TRBJ1-4	TRBV19	-
CSASTGFYEQYF	TGCAGTGCTAGCACAGGGTTCTACGAGCAGTACTTC	-	TRBJ2-7	TRBV20-1	-
CASSEGANSPLHF	TGTGCCAGCAGCGAGGGGGCAAATTCACCCCTCCACTTT	TRBD1	TRBJ1-6	TRBV5-6	-
CATQQAGELFF	TGTGCCACCCAACAGGCTGGGGAGCTGTTTTTT	-	TRBJ2-2	TRBV24-1	few
CASSLEAGSEKLFF	TGTGCCAGCAGCTTAGAAGCAGGGTCTGAAAAACTGTTTTTT	-	TRBJ1-4	TRBV7-9	-
CSASAREPYEQYF	TGCAGTGCTTCTGCCAGGGAACCTTACGAGCAGTACTTC	-	TRBJ2-7	TRBV20-1	many
CASRLDDRRSGNTIYF	TGTGCCAGCAGGCTAGATGACAGACGCTCTGGAAACACCATATATTTT	-	TRBJ1-3	TRBV7-9	-
CASSLQAWGYGYTF	TGTGCCAGTAGCCTACAGGCTTGGGGCTATGGCTACACCTTC	-	TRBJ1-2	TRBV19	-
CASTGAAGANVLTF	TGTGCCAGTACAGGGGCGGCTGGGGCCAACGTCCTGACTTTC	-	TRBJ2-6	TRBV19	-
CASSLTSGGQETQYF	TGTGCCAGTAGCCTGACTAGCGGGGGTCAAGAGACCCAGTACTTC	TRBD2	TRBJ2-5	TRBV19	-
CASSYSPPTETDTQYF	TGTGCCAGCAGTTACTCGCCCCCAACTGAGACAGATACGCAGTATTTT	-	TRBJ2-3	TRBV7-9	-
CASSPSNRENTGELFF	TGTGCCAGCAGTCCTTCAAACAGGGAGAACACCGGGGAGCTGTTTTTT	-	TRBJ2-2	TRBV28	-
CASSLGAGNSPLHF	TGTGCCAGCAGCTTAGGGGCTGGGAATTCACCCCTCCACTTT	-	TRBJ1-6	TRBV7-8	-
CASSLGGTGELFF	TGTGCCAGCAGCTTAGGGGGAACCGGGGAGCTGTTTTTT	-	TRBJ2-2	TRBV7-4	-
CSSYSTDSYEQYF	TGCAGCAGTTACTCGACGGATTCCTACGAGCAGTACTTC	-	TRBJ2-7	TRBV29-1	-
CSARDVGGYQETQYF	TGCAGTGCTAGAGATGTAGGGGGATACCAAGAGACCCAGTACTTC	-	TRBJ2-5	TRBV20-1	-
CASSRPGSDPVF	TGCGCCAGCAGCCGCCCAGGGAGTGATCCTGTCTTC	-	TRBJ2-7	TRBV4-1	-
CASSGRSTNEKLFF	TGTGCCAGCAGCGGAAGGTCAACTAATGAAAAACTGTTTTTT	-	TRBJ1-4	TRBV9	-
CSARDLQTQYF	TGCAGTGCTAGAGATCTCCAGACCCAGTACTTC	-	TRBJ2-5	TRBV20-1	-
CANSLVRTEQYF	TGTGCCAACAGCTTAGTCAGGACGGAGCAGTACTTC	-	TRBJ2-7	TRBV7-9	-
CSATPGLDIADTQYF	TGCAGTGCGACGCCCGGACTAGACATAGCAGATACGCAGTATTTT	TRBD2	TRBJ2-3	TRBV20-1	-
CASSDGLRAGGDNYGYTF	TGTGCCAGCAGTGACGGACTGAGGGCAGGGGGTGATAACTATGGCTACACCTTC	TRBD1	TRBJ1-2	TRBV6-4	-
CASSLVTALGSYEQYF	TGTGCCAGCAGCTTGGTCACCGCACTAGGCTCCTACGAGCAGTACTTC	-	TRBJ2-7	TRBV11-1	-
CATSDSRGVNTDTQYF	TGTGCCACCAGTGACTCTAGGGGGGTCAACACAGATACGCAGTATTTT	-	TRBJ2-3	TRBV24-1	-
CSYRTSGYNEQFF	TGCAGCTATCGGACTAGCGGATACAATGAGCAGTTCTTC	TRBD2	TRBJ2-1	TRBV29-1	once
CSASQGLSTEAFF	TGCAGTGCTAGTCAGGGTTTGAGCACTGAAGCTTTCTTT	-	TRBJ1-1	TRBV20-1	-
CASRLGRNTDTQYF	TGTGCCAGCAGATTGGGGCGGAACACAGATACGCAGTATTTT	-	TRBJ2-3	TRBV5-4	-
CAISGDPTDTQYF	TGTGCCATCAGTGGGGACCCAACGGATACGCAGTATTTT	-	TRBJ2-3	TRBV10-3	-
CASTISGTGELFF	TGTGCCAGCACTATATCTGGCACCGGGGAGCTGTTTTTT	-	TRBJ2-2	TRBV2	-
CAITSQGAEDYTF	TGTGCCATCACCTCACAGGGGGCTGAGGACTACACCTTC	TRBD1	TRBJ1-2	TRBV10-3	-
CASSQGPSVLVNEQFF	TGTGCCAGCAGCCAAGGCCCGAGTGTATTGGTCAATGAGCAGTTCTTC	-	TRBJ2-1	TRBV14	few
CASSLALGMNTEAFF	TGTGCCAGCAGCTTAGCCCTGGGGATGAACACTGAAGCTTTCTTT	-	TRBJ1-1	TRBV7-9	-
CASSDSGRADTGELFF	TGTGCCAGCAGTGACTCTGGCAGGGCGGACACCGGGGAGCTGTTTTTT	-	TRBJ2-2	TRBV6-4	-
CATSDRLAPSYNEQFF	TGTGCCACCAGTGATCGACTAGCGCCCTCCTACAATGAGCAGTTCTTC	TRBD2	TRBJ2-1	TRBV24-1	few
CASSGQTGADVLTF	TGTGCCAGCAGCGGCCAGACAGGGGCCGACGTCCTGACTTTC	TRBD1	TRBJ2-6	TRBV9	-
CASSVTGDGGYTF	TGCGCCAGCAGCGTGACAGGGGATGGGGGCTACACCTTC	TRBD1	TRBJ1-2	TRBV5-1	few